The sample holds many counts of the clone carrying this T cell receptor beta chain. The V gene's germline CDR1 is SEHNR and CDR2 FQNEAQ (reference sequence). Trimming removed 5 bases at V and 7 bases at J, with 24 bases between. The CDR3 extends over 16 amino acids. CDR3 regions of TCR beta were amplified from RNA transcripts. Second-round multiplex PCR came after first-round RT-PCR with HTBI primers. TCRdb analysed the multiplex PCR reads with MiXCR anew, one entry per CDR3 protein. The sample includes over a million distinct CDR3 sequences, 35% to 40% of them seen just once. The hyperthyroidism patients, aged 18 to 65, had been newly diagnosed, with under 2 months' duration. Among the exclusions were patients with other autoimmune diseases, uncontrolled infections, pregnancy or lactation. The data stem from a study of Graves' ophthalmopathy and Graves' hyperthyroidism. Study-wide background: No ophthalmopathy within 18 months of follow-up signified stable hyperthyroidism.

The TCR originated in an adult man with Graves' hyperthyroidism. The chain is built from TRBV7-9 and TRBJ2-7; the D gene is possibly TRBD2 (6 bases). Sequencing input: peripheral blood or thyroid tissue (not recorded which). Here the CDR3 reads CASSRSGDSLAGEQYF. Here the CDR3 DNA reads TGTGCCAGCAGCCGGAGTGGGGACTCGCTGGCGGGGGAGCAGTACTTC.